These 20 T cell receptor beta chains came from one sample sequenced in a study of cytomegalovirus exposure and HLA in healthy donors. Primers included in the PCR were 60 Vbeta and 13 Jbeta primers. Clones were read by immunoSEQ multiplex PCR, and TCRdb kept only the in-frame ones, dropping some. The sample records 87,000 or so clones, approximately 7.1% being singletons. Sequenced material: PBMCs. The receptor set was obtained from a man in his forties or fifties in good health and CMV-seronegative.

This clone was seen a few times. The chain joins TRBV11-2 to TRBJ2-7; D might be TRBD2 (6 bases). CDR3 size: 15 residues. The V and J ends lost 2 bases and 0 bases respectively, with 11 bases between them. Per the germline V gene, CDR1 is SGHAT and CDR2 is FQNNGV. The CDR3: CASSLLGRDSYEQYF. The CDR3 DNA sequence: TGTGCCAGCAGCTTACTAGGGCGGGACTCCTACGAGCAGTACTTC.

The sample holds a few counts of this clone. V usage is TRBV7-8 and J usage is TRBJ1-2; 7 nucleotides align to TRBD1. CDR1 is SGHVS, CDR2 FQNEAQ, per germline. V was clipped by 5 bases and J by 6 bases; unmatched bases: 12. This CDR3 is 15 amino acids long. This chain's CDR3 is CASSPNPFRGDGYTF. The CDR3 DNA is TGTGCCAGCAGCCCTAACCCCTTCAGGGGGGATGGCTACACCTTC.

In DNA, the CDR3 is TGTGCCAGCAGTGAAATGGTGACGGGGGAGACCCAGTACTTC. Translating it yields CASSEMVTGETQYF. The J gene is TRBJ2-5, the V gene TRBV6-1; possibly TRBD2 for D (5 bases). Per the germline V gene, CDR1 is MNHNS and CDR2 is SASEGT. The CDR3 is 14 amino acids. The ends were cut back, 2 bases at V and 5 bases at J, with 12 bases in the middle.

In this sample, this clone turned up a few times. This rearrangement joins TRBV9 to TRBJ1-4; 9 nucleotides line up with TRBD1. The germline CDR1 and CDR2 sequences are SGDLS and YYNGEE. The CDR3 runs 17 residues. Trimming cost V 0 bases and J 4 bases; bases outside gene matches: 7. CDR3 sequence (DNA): TGTGCCAGCAGCGTAGGTCCACAGGGGGCTTTTAATGAAAAACTGTTTTTT. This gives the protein CASSVGPQGAFNEKLFF.

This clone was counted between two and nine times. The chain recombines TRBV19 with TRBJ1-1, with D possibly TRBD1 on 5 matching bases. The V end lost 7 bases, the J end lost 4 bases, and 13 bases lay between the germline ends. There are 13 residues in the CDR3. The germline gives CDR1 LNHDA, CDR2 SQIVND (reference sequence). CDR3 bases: TGTGCCAGTAATCGGGGGTGGGTCACTGAAGCTTTCTTT. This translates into CASNRGWVTEAFF.

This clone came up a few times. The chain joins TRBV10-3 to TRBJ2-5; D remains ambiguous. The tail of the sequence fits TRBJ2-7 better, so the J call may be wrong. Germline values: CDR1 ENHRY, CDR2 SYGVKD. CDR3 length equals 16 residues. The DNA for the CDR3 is TGTGCCATCAGTGGGTTTCCAGGTCCCCACTCCTACGAGCAGTACTTC. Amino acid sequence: CAISGFPGPHSYEQYF.

Written as DNA, the CDR3 is TGTGCCAGCAGCTCCGCGGGCGGGGTCCGACAGTACGAGCAGTACTTC. Translating gives CASSSAGGVRQYEQYF. The chain links TRBV27 to TRBJ2-7, with D perhaps TRBD2 (6 bases). V shed 6 bases and J shed 4 bases, with 22 bases lying between them. Germline V gene lookup returns CDR1 MNHEY and CDR2 SMNVEV (reference sequence). This CDR3 comprises 16 residues.

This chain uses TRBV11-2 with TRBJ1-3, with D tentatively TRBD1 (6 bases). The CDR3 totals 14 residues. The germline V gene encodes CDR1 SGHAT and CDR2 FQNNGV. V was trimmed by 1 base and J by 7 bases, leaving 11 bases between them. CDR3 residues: CASSLGSRGNTIYF. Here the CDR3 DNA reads TGTGCCAGCAGCTTAGGGTCCAGGGGCAACACCATATATTTT.

The CDR3 loop reads CASSETSGGNYGYTF. CDR3 nucleotides: TGTGCCAGCAGTGAAACGTCAGGGGGGAACTATGGCTACACCTTC. The chain has TRBV6-1 and TRBJ1-2; TRBD1 matches 7 bases. CDR1 MNHNS and CDR2 SASEGT come from the germline V gene. There are 15 residues in the CDR3. With 2 bases clipped from V and 2 bases from J, the junction kept 5 bases outside the gene matches.

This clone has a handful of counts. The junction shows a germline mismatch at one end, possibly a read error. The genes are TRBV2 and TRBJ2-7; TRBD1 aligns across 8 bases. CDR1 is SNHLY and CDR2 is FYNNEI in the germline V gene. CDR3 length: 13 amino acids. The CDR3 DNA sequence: TGTGCCGGCAGGACAGGGAAATCCTACGAGCAGTACTTC. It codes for CAGRTGKSYEQYF. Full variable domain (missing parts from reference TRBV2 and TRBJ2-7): EPEVTQTPSHQVTQMGQEVILRCVPISNHLYFYWYRQILGQKVEFLVSFYNNEISEKSEIFDDQFSVERPDGSNFTLKIRSTKLEDSAMYFCAGRTGKSYEQYFGPGTRLTVT.

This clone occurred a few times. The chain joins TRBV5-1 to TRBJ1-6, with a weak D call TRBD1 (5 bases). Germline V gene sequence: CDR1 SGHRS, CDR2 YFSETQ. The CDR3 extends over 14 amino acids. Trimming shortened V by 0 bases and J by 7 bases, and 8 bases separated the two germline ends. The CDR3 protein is CASSLGQFNSPLHF. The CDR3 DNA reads TGCGCCAGCAGCTTGGGACAGTTCAATTCACCCCTCCACTTT. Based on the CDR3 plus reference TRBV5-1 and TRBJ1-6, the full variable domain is KAGVTQTPRYLIKTRGQQVTLSCSPISGHRSVSWYQQTPGQGLQFLFEYFSETQRNKGNFPGRFSGRQFSNSRSEMNVSTLELGDSALYLCASSLGQFNSPLHFGNGTRLTVT.

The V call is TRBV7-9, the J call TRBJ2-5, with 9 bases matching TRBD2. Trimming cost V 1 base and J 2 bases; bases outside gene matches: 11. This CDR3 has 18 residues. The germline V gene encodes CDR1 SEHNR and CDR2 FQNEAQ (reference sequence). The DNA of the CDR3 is TGTGCCAGCAGCTTAGGATGGGGACTAGCCGACATACAAGAGACCCAGTACTTC. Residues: CASSLGWGLADIQETQYF. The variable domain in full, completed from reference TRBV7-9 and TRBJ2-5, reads DTGVSQNPRHKITKRGQNVTFRCDPISEHNRLYWYRQTLGQGPEFLTYFQNEAQLEKSRLLSDRFSAERPKGSFSTLEIQRTEQGDSAMYLCASSLGWGLADIQETQYFGPGTRLLVL.

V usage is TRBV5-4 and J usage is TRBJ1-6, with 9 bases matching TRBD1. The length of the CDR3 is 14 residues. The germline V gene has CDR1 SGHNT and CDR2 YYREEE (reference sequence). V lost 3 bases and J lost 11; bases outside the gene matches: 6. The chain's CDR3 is CASSWRDREAPLHF. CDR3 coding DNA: TGTGCCAGCAGCTGGAGGGACAGGGAGGCACCCCTCCACTTT.

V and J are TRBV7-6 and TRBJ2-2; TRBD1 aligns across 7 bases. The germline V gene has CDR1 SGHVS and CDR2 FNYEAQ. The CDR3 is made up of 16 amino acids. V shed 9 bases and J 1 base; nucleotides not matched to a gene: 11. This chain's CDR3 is CASWGTDPMNTGELFF. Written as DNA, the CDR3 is TGTGCCAGTTGGGGGACAGATCCCATGAACACCGGGGAGCTGTTTTTT.

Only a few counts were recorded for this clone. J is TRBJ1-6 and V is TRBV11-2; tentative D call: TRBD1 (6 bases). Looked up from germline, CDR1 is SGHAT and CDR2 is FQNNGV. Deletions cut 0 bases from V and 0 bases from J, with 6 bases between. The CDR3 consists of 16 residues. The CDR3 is CASSLEGGSYNSPLHF. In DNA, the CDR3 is TGTGCCAGCAGCTTAGAAGGGGGCTCCTATAATTCACCCCTCCACTTT. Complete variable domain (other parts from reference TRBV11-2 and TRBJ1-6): EAGVAQSPRYKIIEKRQSVAFWCNPISGHATLYWYQQILGQGPKLLIQFQNNGVVDDSQLPKDRFSAERLKGVDSTLKIQPAKLEDSAVYLCASSLEGGSYNSPLHFGNGTRLTVT.

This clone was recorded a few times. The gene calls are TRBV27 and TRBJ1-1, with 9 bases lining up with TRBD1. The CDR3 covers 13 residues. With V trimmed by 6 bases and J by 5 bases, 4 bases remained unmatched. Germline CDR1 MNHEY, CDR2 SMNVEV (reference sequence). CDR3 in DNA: TGTGCCAGCAGAGGACAGGGGAGGACTGAAGCTTTCTTT. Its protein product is CASRGQGRTEAFF.

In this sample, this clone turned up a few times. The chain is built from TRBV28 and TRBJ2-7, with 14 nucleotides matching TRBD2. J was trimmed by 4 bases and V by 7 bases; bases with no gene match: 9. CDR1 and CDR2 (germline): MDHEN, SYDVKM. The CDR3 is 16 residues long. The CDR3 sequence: CASTPGTSGSLYEQYF. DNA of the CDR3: TGTGCCAGCACCCCAGGGACTAGCGGGAGTCTGTACGAGCAGTACTTC.

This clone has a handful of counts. CDR3 coding DNA: TGCGCCAGCAGCTTGAGGGACAGCCCAACTAACTATGGCTACACCTTC. Translated: CASSLRDSPTNYGYTF. The chain recombines TRBV5-1 with TRBJ1-2, with 7 nucleotides matching TRBD1. CDR3 length equals 16 residues. Germline CDR1 SGHRS, CDR2 YFSETQ. Losses at the gene ends were 1 base for V and 0 bases for J; bases not matched to a gene: 6.

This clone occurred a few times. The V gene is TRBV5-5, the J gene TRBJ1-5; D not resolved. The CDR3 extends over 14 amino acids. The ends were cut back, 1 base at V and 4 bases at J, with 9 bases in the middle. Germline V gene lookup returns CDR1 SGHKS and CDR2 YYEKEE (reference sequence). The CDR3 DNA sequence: TGTGCCAGCAGCTTGCAGGCAGATAATCAGCCCCAGCATTTT. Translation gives CASSLQADNQPQHF. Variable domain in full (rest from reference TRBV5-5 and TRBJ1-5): DAGVTQSPTHLIKTRGQQVTLRCSPISGHKSVSWYQQVLGQGPQFIFQYYEKEERGRGNFPDRFSARQFPNYSSELNVNALLLGDSALYLCASSLQADNQPQHFGDGTRLSIL.

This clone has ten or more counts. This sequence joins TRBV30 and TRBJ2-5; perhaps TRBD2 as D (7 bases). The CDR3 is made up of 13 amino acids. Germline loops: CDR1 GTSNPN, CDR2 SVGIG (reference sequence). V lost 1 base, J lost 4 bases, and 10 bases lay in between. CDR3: CAWSGGGGETQYF. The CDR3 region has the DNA TGTGCCTGGAGTGGGGGGGGCGGAGAGACCCAGTACTTC.